The 23 T cell receptor beta chains below come from one sample, sequenced in a study of blood T cell repertoires in COVID-19. The protocol was immunoSEQ multiplex PCR, while the TCRdb copy is restricted to in-frame clones and leaves out a portion. Among roughly 200,000 clones listed, 85% were seen once. The sample comprised PBMCs or T cells enriched from blood (not recorded which). The receptors shown here come from a man aged 40-50 years who had recovered from COVID-19.

This clone was observed once. V gene TRBV11-1 combines with J gene TRBJ2-7, with D unresolved. CDR1 is SGHAT and CDR2 is FQDESV in the germline V gene (reference sequence). V lost 5 bases, J lost 9 bases, and 17 bases lay in between. This CDR3 has 13 residues. CDR3 loop: CASSLDVVRGQYF. CDR3 bases: TGTGCCAGCAGCCTAGATGTAGTTCGTGGGCAGTACTTC.

This clone was detected only once. V is TRBV4-3 and J is TRBJ1-1; D gene ambiguous. The V gene lost 1 base and the J gene lost 4 bases, with 13 bases spanning the gap. Germline lookup yields CDR1 LGHNA and CDR2 YSLEER. This CDR3 region has 15 residues. The CDR3 coding sequence is TGCGCCAGCAGCCAAGGATTAACAGACGGCACTGAAGCTTTCTTT. Translated: CASSQGLTDGTEAFF.

This chain connects TRBV4-2 to TRBJ1-6, with a possible D match to TRBD1 (6 bases). This CDR3 has 16 residues. Germline CDR1 and CDR2: LGHNA and YNFKEQ. Deletions cut 0 bases from V and 9 bases from J, with 15 bases between. CDR3: CASSQDSDREFSPLHF. The CDR3 DNA reads as TGTGCCAGCAGCCAAGATTCGGACAGAGAATTTTCACCCCTCCACTTT.

The chain couples TRBV18 to TRBJ2-7, with a tentative D call TRBD2 (6 bases). This CDR3 contains 14 residues. The V gene lost 2 bases and the J gene lost 2 bases, with 10 bases spanning the gap. The V gene's germline CDR1 is KGHSH and CDR2 LQKENI. The CDR3 spells CASSPASGAYEQYF. CDR3 DNA sequence: TGTGCCAGCTCACCAGCGTCGGGGGCCTACGAGCAGTACTTC.

The rearrangement uses TRBV7-9 and TRBJ2-3, with 9 bases identical to TRBD2. Germline V gene data show CDR1 as SEHNR and CDR2 as FQNEAQ (reference sequence). The ends lost 5 bases at V and 2 bases at J; junction bases unmatched: 8. The CDR3 contains 16 residues. This CDR3 reads CASSPRTSVYTDTQYF. In DNA, the CDR3 is TGTGCCAGCAGCCCCAGGACTAGCGTATACACAGATACGCAGTATTTT.

The chain joins TRBV5-1 to TRBJ2-7; TRBD2 agrees at 8 bases. J gave up 0 bases and V 5 bases, and 10 bases lay outside the gene matches. Germline CDR1 and CDR2: SGHRS and YFSETQ. The CDR3 covers 16 residues. The CDR3 reads CASSPFLAGTSYEQYF. For the CDR3, the DNA is TGCGCCAGCAGTCCCTTTTTAGCGGGAACCTCCTACGAGCAGTACTTC.

The chain joins TRBV18 to TRBJ1-3; D gene ambiguous. V lost 1 base and J lost 3, with 10 bases in between. This CDR3 has 15 amino acids. Germline values: CDR1 KGHSH, CDR2 LQKENI. The CDR3 sequence is CASSPQTVNGNTIYF. The CDR3 region has the DNA TGTGCCAGCTCACCACAAACAGTTAATGGAAACACCATATATTTT.

This clone was counted between two and nine times. The gene calls are TRBV5-6 and TRBJ2-7; 7 bases line up with TRBD2. J lost 4 bases, V lost 4 bases, and 17 bases had no gene match. CDR1 and CDR2 from the germline V gene are SGHDT and YYEEEE. The CDR3 has 17 residues. The CDR3 DNA follows: TGTGCCAGCAGCCCAGAACCCCTCCGCGGGAGTCGGTACGAGCAGTACTTC. As protein: CASSPEPLRGSRYEQYF.

The J gene is TRBJ1-4, the V gene TRBV6-5; D may be TRBD1 (6 bases). The CDR3 is 14 amino acids. Trimming took 7 bases from V and 8 from J, leaving 17 bases between them. Germline CDR1 and CDR2: MNHEY and SVGAGI. CDR3 coding DNA: TGTGCCAGCAAAACAGGGTTGGTGAAAGAAAAACTGTTTTTT. It is translated as CASKTGLVKEKLFF.

The chain combines TRBV27 with TRBJ2-7; D is perhaps TRBD2 (6 bases). With 2 bases removed from V and 5 bases from J, the gap between germline ends came to 10 bases. This CDR3 is 13 amino acids long. Germline values: CDR1 MNHEY, CDR2 SMNVEV (reference sequence). CDR3: CASSLGGSNEQYF. Written as DNA, the CDR3 is TGTGCCAGCAGTTTAGGGGGGTCCAACGAGCAGTACTTC.

The rearrangement links TRBV18 to TRBJ1-1; D might be TRBD1 (6 bases). Trimming shortened V by 3 bases and J by 6 bases, and 11 bases separated the two germline ends. Per the germline V gene, CDR1 is KGHSH and CDR2 is LQKENI. This CDR3 has 13 amino acids. The chain's CDR3 is CASSPDRNSEAFF. In DNA, the CDR3 is TGTGCCAGCTCACCGGACAGAAATTCTGAAGCTTTCTTT.

The rearrangement joins TRBV5-6 to TRBJ1-5, with D possibly being TRBD1 (6 bases). Trimming stripped 2 bases from V and 0 bases from J, with 9 bases between. Germline CDR1 is SGHDT and CDR2 is YYEEEE. This CDR3 has 15 amino acids. CDR3 sequence (DNA): TGTGCCAGCAGCTTACAGGGATTTAGCAATCAGCCCCAGCATTTT. This gives the protein CASSLQGFSNQPQHF.

This chain connects TRBV5-4 to TRBJ2-7, with 10 bases lining up with TRBD2. V shed 6 bases, J shed 6 bases, and the junction held 9 bases outside the gene matches. The CDR3 covers 14 residues. CDR1 and CDR2 from the germline V gene are SGHNT and YYREEE (reference sequence). This CDR3 is CASTTAGGPREQYF. In DNA, the CDR3 is TGTGCCAGCACCACAGCGGGAGGGCCGCGCGAGCAGTACTTC.

V usage is TRBV7-9 and J usage is TRBJ2-5; TRBD2 agrees at 11 bases. Germline CDR1 and CDR2: SEHNR and FQNEAQ (reference sequence). The CDR3 runs to 15 residues. V lost 3 bases to trimming and J lost 5 bases; unmatched junction nucleotides: 5. The CDR3 spells CASSFAIAGGETQYF. CDR3 in DNA: TGTGCCAGCAGCTTTGCTATAGCGGGAGGGGAGACCCAGTACTTC.

This rearrangement joins TRBV19 to TRBJ2-1, with D tentatively TRBD2 (5 bases). The CDR3 runs to 15 residues. Germline V lookup: CDR1 LNHDA, CDR2 SQIVND (reference sequence). Trimming removed 9 bases at V and 0 bases at J, with 15 bases between. This CDR3 reads CASGRTANSYNEQFF. CDR3 in DNA: TGTGCCAGCGGGCGGACTGCAAACTCCTACAATGAGCAGTTCTTC. Supplemented by reference TRBV19 and TRBJ2-1, the full variable domain reads DGGITQSPKYLFRKEGQNVTLSCEQNLNHDAMYWYRQDPGQGLRLIYYSQIVNDFQKGDIAEGYSVSREKKESFPLTVTSAQKNPTAFYLCASGRTANSYNEQFFGPGTRLTVL.

The V gene is TRBV12-5, the J gene TRBJ2-3; TRBD2 matches at 11 bases. Germline CDR1 reads LGHNT; CDR2 reads FRNRAP. J gave up 3 bases and V 6 bases, and 8 bases lay outside the gene matches. This CDR3 has 16 residues. CDR3 sequence (DNA): TGTGCTAGTGGATCCGGGACTAGCGGACCAACAGATACGCAGTATTTT. Encoded protein: CASGSGTSGPTDTQYF.

V is TRBV28 and J is TRBJ2-1, with 8 bases aligning to TRBD2. Germline lookup yields CDR1 MDHEN and CDR2 SYDVKM. There are 16 residues in the CDR3. V trimming: 6 bases; J trimming: 3 bases; junction bases outside the gene matches: 10. CDR3 sequence reads: CASSRPTSGFYNEQFF. Written as DNA, the CDR3 is TGTGCCAGCAGCCGACCAACTAGCGGCTTCTACAATGAGCAGTTCTTC.

This chain uses TRBV6-5 with TRBJ2-3; 7 nucleotides match TRBD2. This CDR3 has 15 residues. V lost 7 bases and J lost 2; bases outside the gene matches: 9. CDR1 is MNHEY and CDR2 is SVGAGI in the germline V gene. The CDR3 DNA is TGTGCCAGCACCTCGGGCGGGAGCCTCACAGATACGCAGTATTTT. It specifies CASTSGGSLTDTQYF.

The chain has TRBV7-3 and TRBJ2-7; the match to TRBD1 covers 11 bases. There are 13 residues in the CDR3. Germline V gives CDR1 SGHTA, CDR2 FQGTGA. With 4 bases clipped from V and 6 bases from J, the junction kept 2 bases outside the gene matches. CDR3 sequence: CASSSGQGGEQYF. The CDR3 DNA reads TGTGCCAGCAGCTCGGGACAGGGGGGCGAGCAGTACTTC. The whole variable domain, remainder taken from reference TRBV7-3 and TRBJ2-7, is GAGVSQTPSNKVTEKGKYVELRCDPISGHTALYWYRQSLGQGPEFLIYFQGTGAADDSGLPNDRFFAVRPEGSVSTLKIQRTERGDSAVYLCASSSGQGGEQYFGPGTRLTVT.

The V call is TRBV3-1 (or the pseudogene TRBV3-2), the J call TRBJ2-3, with D unclear. CDR1 and CDR2 from the germline V gene are LGHDT and YNNKEL (reference sequence). V dropped 5 bases and J dropped 4 bases, with 7 bases sitting between them. The CDR3 is 12 amino acids. The CDR3 bases are TGTGCCAGCAGCATAGTTCCAGATACGCAGTATTTT. Translation: CASSIVPDTQYF.

This clone was detected a few times. This chain joins TRBV24-1 and TRBJ1-2; the match to TRBD1 covers 9 bases. After removal of 3 bases from V and 6 bases from J, the junction contained 7 bases not matched to a gene. This CDR3 has 15 residues. Germline loops: CDR1 KGHDR, CDR2 SFDVKD. CDR3 sequence reads: CATSDEGQGMNGYTF. The CDR3, as DNA: TGTGCCACCAGTGATGAGGGACAGGGAATGAATGGCTACACCTTC.

The chain uses TRBV19 and TRBJ2-2; tentative D call: TRBD2 (5 bases). Germline assignment: CDR1 LNHDA and CDR2 SQIVND (reference sequence). This CDR3 spans 15 amino acids. Trimming took off 8 bases at V and 1 base at J, with 14 bases between the two ends. The CDR3 spells CASGGLPMNTGELFF. The CDR3 DNA is TGTGCCAGTGGCGGACTCCCCATGAACACCGGGGAGCTGTTTTTT. The complete variable domain, with remaining parts taken from reference TRBV19 and TRBJ2-2, reads DGGITQSPKYLFRKEGQNVTLSCEQNLNHDAMYWYRQDPGQGLRLIYYSQIVNDFQKGDIAEGYSVSREKKESFPLTVTSAQKNPTAFYLCASGGLPMNTGELFFGEGSRLTVL.

The CDR3 nucleotides read TGCGCTACTAAAAGGGGAAAGGGCGGGGACCAAGAGACCCAGTACTTC. Protein sequence: CATKRGKGGDQETQYF. The V and J genes are TRBV5-1 and TRBJ2-5, with a possible D match to TRBD2 (6 bases). The CDR3 sequence is 16 residues long. CDR1 is SGHRS and CDR2 is YFSETQ in the germline V gene.